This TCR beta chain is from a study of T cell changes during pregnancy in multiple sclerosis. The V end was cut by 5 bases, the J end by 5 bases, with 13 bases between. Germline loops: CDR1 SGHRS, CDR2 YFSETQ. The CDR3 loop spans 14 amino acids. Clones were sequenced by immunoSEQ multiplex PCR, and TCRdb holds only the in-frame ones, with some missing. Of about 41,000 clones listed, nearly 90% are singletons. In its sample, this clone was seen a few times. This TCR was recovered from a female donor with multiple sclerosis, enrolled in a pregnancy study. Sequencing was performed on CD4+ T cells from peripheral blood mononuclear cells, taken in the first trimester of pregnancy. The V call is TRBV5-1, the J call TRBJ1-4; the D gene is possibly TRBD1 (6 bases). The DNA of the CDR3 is TGCGCCAGCAGACCCGGGGGGCTAAATGAAAAACTGTTTTTT. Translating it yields CASRPGGLNEKLFF. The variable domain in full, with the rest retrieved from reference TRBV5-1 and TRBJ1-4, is KAGVTQTPRYLIKTRGQQVTLSCSPISGHRSVSWYQQTPGQGLQFLFEYFSETQRNKGNFPGRFSGRQFSNSRSEMNVSTLELGDSALYLCASRPGGLNEKLFFGSGTQLSVL.